This is a list of T cell receptor beta chains from one sample in a study of T cell responses to AZD1222 COVID-19 vaccine. Assay: immunoSEQ multiplex PCR; the TCRdb copy retains only in-frame clones and omits some. The sample holds about 110,000 clones; about 89% are singletons and the top ten take roughly 7%. The sequenced sample was peripheral blood, obtained on day 0 of AZD1222 vaccination. The source of these receptors is an adult in good health. The CDR3 runs from the conserved cysteine through the conserved F or W. The order of the fields is clone size, V gene, D gene, J gene, CDR3 protein, CDR3 DNA. The D gene is left open where the match is weak. Size is stated for part of the rows, as once, few or many counts, or as a class when the clone is expanded.

size: NA; V: TRBV7-3; D: NA; J: TRBJ2-3; CDR3: CASSSGATDTQYF; DNA: TGTGCCAGCAGCTCCGGGGCGACAGATACGCAGTATTTT
size: once; V: TRBV4-3; D: NA; J: TRBJ1-6; CDR3: CASSQGGGLNSPLHF; DNA: TGCGCCAGCAGCCAAGGGGGAGGACTAAATTCACCCCTCCACTTT
size: NA; V: TRBV18; D: NA; J: TRBJ1-1; CDR3: CASSETMNTEAFF; DNA: TGTGCCAGCTCGGAGACTATGAACACTGAAGCTTTCTTT
size: few; V: TRBV2; D: NA; J: TRBJ1-6; CDR3: CASSEAERHNSPLHF; DNA: TGTGCCAGCAGTGAGGCCGAACGGCATAATTCACCCCTCCACTTT
size: once; V: TRBV4-2; D: NA; J: TRBJ1-1; CDR3: CASSHDGTNTEAFF; DNA: TGTGCCAGCAGCCACGACGGCACGAACACTGAAGCTTTCTTT
size: NA; V: TRBV11-2; D: NA; J: TRBJ1-2; CDR3: CASSTPGGYTF; DNA: TGTGCCAGCAGCACCCCCGGGGGCTACACCTTC
size: NA; V: TRBV30; D: NA; J: TRBJ1-2; CDR3: CAWSPSGAYGYTF; DNA: TGTGCCTGGAGTCCCTCGGGAGCCTATGGCTACACCTTC
size: NA; V: TRBV9; D: NA; J: TRBJ1-1; CDR3: CASSGTGGEAFF; DNA: TGTGCCAGCAGCGGGACTGGGGGTGAAGCTTTCTTT
size: NA; V: TRBV5-1; D: TRBD1; J: TRBJ2-5; CDR3: CASSLGQGSIETQYF; DNA: TGCGCCAGCAGCTTGGGACAGGGTTCAATAGAGACCCAGTACTTC
size: NA; V: TRBV7-2; D: NA; J: TRBJ1-4; CDR3: CASSLAPGASEKLFF; DNA: TGTGCCAGCAGCTTAGCCCCAGGGGCGAGTGAAAAACTGTTTTTT
size: NA; V: TRBV18; D: NA; J: TRBJ1-2; CDR3: CASSRDRYYGYTF; DNA: TGTGCCAGCTCTCGTGACAGGTACTATGGCTACACCTTC
size: NA; V: TRBV10-3; D: NA; J: TRBJ2-1; CDR3: CAISSSYNEQFF; DNA: TGTGCCATCAGTAGCTCCTACAATGAGCAGTTCTTC
size: NA; V: TRBV6-5; D: NA; J: TRBJ2-7; CDR3: CASTKTWDFEGEQYF; DNA: TGTGCCAGTACAAAAACCTGGGACTTCGAGGGCGAGCAGTACTTC
size: once; V: TRBV18; D: TRBD1; J: TRBJ2-5; CDR3: CASSPGTIGTGKETQYF; DNA: TGTGCCAGCTCACCAGGAACGATCGGGACAGGGAAAGAGACCCAGTACTTC
size: NA; V: TRBV13; D: NA; J: TRBJ1-5; CDR3: CASSLGLGRNQPQHF; DNA: TGTGCCAGCAGCTTAGGCCTGGGACGGAATCAGCCCCAGCATTTT
size: NA; V: TRBV7-9; D: TRBD1; J: TRBJ1-1; CDR3: CASSLRGQGAYTEAFF; DNA: TGTGCCAGCAGCTTAAGGGGACAGGGGGCATACACTGAAGCTTTCTTT
size: NA; V: TRBV6-6; D: TRBD2; J: TRBJ2-2; CDR3: CASCRDGGTGELFF; DNA: TGTGCCAGCTGCCGGGACGGGGGGACCGGGGAGCTGTTTTTT
size: NA; V: TRBV18; D: NA; J: TRBJ1-5; CDR3: CASSPQGDQPQHF; DNA: TGTGCCAGCTCACCGCAGGGCGATCAGCCCCAGCATTTT
size: NA; V: TRBV10-3; D: NA; J: TRBJ2-3; CDR3: CATEPQQWSTDTQYF; DNA: TGTGCCACCGAACCCCAACAGTGGAGCACAGATACGCAGTATTTT
size: NA; V: TRBV5-1; D: NA; J: TRBJ1-5; CDR3: CASRYREDQPQHF; DNA: TGCGCCAGCAGATACAGGGAGGATCAGCCCCAGCATTTT
size: NA; V: TRBV4-2; D: NA; J: TRBJ1-5; CDR3: CASSQEKDQPQHF; DNA: TGTGCCAGCAGCCAAGAAAAAGATCAGCCCCAGCATTTT
size: NA; V: TRBV18; D: TRBD2; J: TRBJ2-7; CDR3: CASSRASGDSYEQYF; DNA: TGTGCCAGCTCCCGAGCTAGCGGAGACTCCTACGAGCAGTACTTC
size: NA; V: TRBV11-3; D: TRBD2; J: TRBJ2-7; CDR3: CASSPGGGSAYEQYF; DNA: TGTGCCAGCAGCCCGGGAGGCGGCAGTGCCTACGAGCAGTACTTC
size: NA; V: TRBV7-2; D: NA; J: TRBJ1-3; CDR3: CASSFSRDPSGNTIYF; DNA: TGTGCCAGCAGCTTCAGCAGGGACCCCTCTGGAAACACCATATATTTT
size: NA; V: TRBV6-1; D: TRBD1; J: TRBJ1-5; CDR3: CASSEAVRTGGNQPQHF; DNA: TGTGCCAGCAGTGAAGCGGTGAGGACAGGGGGCAATCAGCCCCAGCATTTT
size: NA; V: TRBV7-6; D: NA; J: TRBJ2-5; CDR3: CASSRGPQETQYF; DNA: TGTGCCAGCAGCCGAGGACCCCAAGAGACCCAGTACTTC
size: NA; V: TRBV14; D: NA; J: TRBJ1-6; CDR3: CASSQGGFYNSPLHF; DNA: TGTGCCAGCAGCCAAGGCGGTTTTTATAATTCACCCCTCCACTTT
size: few; V: TRBV3-1/TRBV3-2; D: NA; J: TRBJ1-1; CDR3: CASSHMTGRGNTEAFF; DNA: TGTGCCAGCAGCCATATGACAGGCCGAGGGAACACTGAAGCTTTCTTT
size: NA; V: TRBV6-2/TRBV6-3; D: NA; J: TRBJ1-3; CDR3: CASSPITGFSGNTIYF; DNA: TGTGCCAGCAGCCCTATAACAGGTTTCTCTGGAAACACCATATATTTT
size: NA; V: TRBV4-2; D: NA; J: TRBJ2-1; CDR3: CASSPRPGDNEQFF; DNA: TGTGCCAGCAGCCCTCGTCCAGGGGACAATGAGCAGTTCTTC
size: NA; V: TRBV13; D: NA; J: TRBJ1-1; CDR3: CASSLGMNTEAFF; DNA: TGTGCCAGCAGCTTAGGGATGAACACTGAAGCTTTCTTT
size: once; V: TRBV30; D: NA; J: TRBJ1-4; CDR3: CAWSMGLSNEKLFF; DNA: TGTGCCTGGAGCATGGGACTTAGTAATGAAAAACTGTTTTTT
size: NA; V: TRBV29-1; D: TRBD1; J: TRBJ1-2; CDR3: CSVTGGLSGYTF; DNA: TGCAGCGTCACAGGGGGCCTGAGTGGCTACACCTTC
size: NA; V: TRBV6-1; D: TRBD2; J: TRBJ2-1; CDR3: CASSESSIGTVLVSGRYNEQFF; DNA: TGTGCCAGCAGTGAATCGTCGATAGGGACGGTTCTTGTGAGCGGGAGATACAATGAGCAGTTCTTC
size: NA; V: TRBV7-2; D: TRBD2; J: TRBJ2-3; CDR3: CASSSSVTSGRRNTQYF; DNA: TGTGCCAGCAGCTCGTCTGTGACTAGCGGGAGAAGAAATACGCAGTATTTT
size: NA; V: TRBV27; D: TRBD1; J: TRBJ1-2; CDR3: CASRGTGGFYGYTF; DNA: TGTGCCAGCAGAGGAACAGGGGGCTTCTATGGCTACACCTTC
size: once; V: TRBV4-1; D: NA; J: TRBJ2-5; CDR3: CASSQAHGETQYF; DNA: TGCGCCAGCAGCCAAGCTCACGGAGAGACCCAGTACTTC